This T cell receptor beta chain was captured in a study of shared clonotypes between healthy human individuals. Generated by immunoSEQ multiplex PCR, the TCRdb table keeps only in-frame clones and is missing some. The data hold a few hundred thousand clones, with 79% observed a single time. V lost 5 bases and J lost 2; bases outside the gene matches: 6. CDR1 is MDHEN, CDR2 SYDVKM, per germline. CDR3 size: 15 residues. Sequencing used PBMCs. The sequence was collected from a woman in her forties in good health. Some clones in this sample may be carry-over from other donors' samples. V gene TRBV28 combines with J gene TRBJ2-1, with 7 nucleotides matching TRBD2. Here the CDR3 reads CASSMVGGAYNEQFF. As DNA, the CDR3 is TGTGCCAGCAGTATGGTGGGAGGGGCCTACAATGAGCAGTTCTTC.